A selection of T cell receptor beta chains follows, all from one sample in a study of blood T cell repertoires in COVID-19. The assay was immunoSEQ multiplex PCR, and TCRdb's table has in-frame clones only and misses some. The sample lists about 100,000 clones, approximately 80% occurring once. Specimen: peripheral blood. These receptors all come from a man between 65 and 79 years old with active or convalescent COVID-19. CDR3s include the opening cysteine and the closing phenylalanine or tryptophan. D genes are given only for firm matches. Size values are once, few and many counts, or a class for expanded clones, and some rows have none.

V	size	D	J	DNA	CDR3
TRBV12-5	few	-	TRBJ2-7	TGTGCTAGTGGTTTGGAATTGCGGGCCGAGCAGTACTTC	CASGLELRAEQYF
TRBV9	-	TRBD2	TRBJ2-2	TGTGCCAGCAGCGCCCTGGGCGGGAGTATTACCGGGGAGCTGTTTTTT	CASSALGGSITGELFF
TRBV15	-	-	TRBJ2-2	TGTGCCACCAGCAGAGGCCGGCAGAGGGGGACGGGGAACACCGGGGAGCTGTTTTTT	CATSRGRQRGTGNTGELFF
TRBV12-2	-	-	TRBJ2-5	TGTGCAAGTCGCTTAGCGGGACCGCCGACAGGGGTTGGAGAGACCCAGTACTTC	CASRLAGPPTGVGETQYF
TRBV6-5	-	-	TRBJ2-3	TGTGCCAGCAGTTACTCGAGTGCAGATACGCAGTATTTT	CASSYSSADTQYF
TRBV5-1	once	TRBD2	TRBJ2-7	TGCGCCAGCAGCTTGTCGGCGGGGGTGTCCTACGAGCAGTACTTC	CASSLSAGVSYEQYF
TRBV5-4	many	TRBD2	TRBJ2-1	TGTGCCAGCAGCGTGCCTAGCGGGAGGGGATACAATGAGCAGTTCTTC	CASSVPSGRGYNEQFF
TRBV18	-	TRBD2	TRBJ2-1	TGTGCCAGCTCACCACTCCGGCTAGCGGGAGGGGAGAATGAGCAGTTCTTC	CASSPLRLAGGENEQFF
TRBV7-2	-	TRBD1	TRBJ1-1	TGTGCCAGCAGCTTAGGGACAGGGCCTATGAACACTGAAGCTTTCTTT	CASSLGTGPMNTEAFF
TRBV2	few	TRBD2	TRBJ2-5	TGTGCCAGCAGCCCACCGGGGGGGACCCAGTACTTC	CASSPPGGTQYF
TRBV5-4	-	-	TRBJ1-6	TGTGCCAGCAGCTCCAGCGTAACAGGGCCCAATAATTCACCCCTCCACTTT	CASSSSVTGPNNSPLHF
TRBV4-1	-	TRBD2	TRBJ2-3	TGCGCCAGCAGCCTAACTAGCGGGAGGACTACAGATACGCAGTATTTT	CASSLTSGRTTDTQYF
TRBV7-3	-	TRBD2	TRBJ2-1	TGTGCCAGCAGCCTACTGCCCAGACTAGCGGGGGAGAATTACAATGAGCAGTTCTTC	CASSLLPRLAGENYNEQFF